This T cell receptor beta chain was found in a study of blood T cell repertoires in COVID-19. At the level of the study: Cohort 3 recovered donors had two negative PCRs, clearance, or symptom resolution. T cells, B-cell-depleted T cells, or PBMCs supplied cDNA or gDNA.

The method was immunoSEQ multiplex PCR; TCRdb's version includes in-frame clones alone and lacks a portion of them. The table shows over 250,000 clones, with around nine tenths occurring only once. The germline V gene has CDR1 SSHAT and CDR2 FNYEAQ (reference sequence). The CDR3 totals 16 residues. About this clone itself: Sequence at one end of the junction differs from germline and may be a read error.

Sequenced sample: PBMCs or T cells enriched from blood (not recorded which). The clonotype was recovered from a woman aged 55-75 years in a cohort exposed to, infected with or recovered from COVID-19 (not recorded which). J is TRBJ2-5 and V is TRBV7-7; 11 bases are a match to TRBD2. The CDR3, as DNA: TGTGCTAGCAGCTTAGCGACTAGCGGGAAATTCGGGACCCAGTACTTC. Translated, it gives CASSLATSGKFGTQYF.